The 8 T cell receptor beta chains below all came from one sample that was sequenced in a study of blood T cell repertoires in COVID-19. Using immunoSEQ multiplex PCR, the repertoire was profiled, and TCRdb retains in-frame clones only, with some absent. The sample carries fewer than 250,000 clones, about nine tenths recorded once. The sample consisted of PBMCs or T cells enriched from blood (not recorded which). The receptors come from a man aged 25 to 40 in a cohort exposed to, infected with or recovered from COVID-19 (not recorded which).

The V gene is TRBV9, the J gene TRBJ2-7; 8 bases are a match to TRBD1. V lost 4 bases, J lost 4 bases, and 10 bases stayed unmatched. Germline CDR1 and CDR2: SGDLS and YYNGEE. This CDR3 region has 15 residues. CDR3 sequence: CASSPALGQDYEQYF. In DNA, the CDR3 is TGTGCCAGCAGCCCAGCCCTGGGACAGGATTACGAGCAGTACTTC.

The genes are TRBV27 and TRBJ2-1; TRBD2 matches at 7 bases. Germline lookup yields CDR1 MNHEY and CDR2 SMNVEV (reference sequence). The J segment lost 9 bases and the V segment lost 4 bases, leaving 12 bases of the junction unmatched. The CDR3 totals 15 residues. CDR3 amino acids: CASSSSRRETSEQFF. The CDR3 DNA reads TGTGCCAGCAGTTCATCCAGGCGGGAGACCTCTGAGCAGTTCTTC.

Only a few counts were recorded for this clone. The chain employs TRBV28 and TRBJ1-6, with no clear D. This CDR3 is 14 amino acids long. V dropped 3 bases and J dropped 7 bases, with 10 bases sitting between them. CDR1 and CDR2 (germline): MDHEN, SYDVKM. The CDR3 sequence: CASSLVQRNSPLHF. The CDR3 coding sequence is TGTGCCAGCAGTTTGGTACAGCGGAATTCACCCCTCCACTTT.

The rearrangement uses TRBV3-1 (or the pseudogene TRBV3-2) and TRBJ2-1; no clear D gene. V shed 1 base and J shed 4 bases, with 5 bases lying between them. The V gene's germline CDR1 is LGHDT and CDR2 YNNKEL (reference sequence). This CDR3 has 13 residues. In DNA form, the CDR3 reads TGTGCCAGCAGCCAAGGCTATTACAATGAGCAGTTCTTC. Residues: CASSQGYYNEQFF.

This clone was counted between two and nine times. The gene calls are TRBV5-6 and TRBJ1-5; D is unclear. The CDR3 consists of 12 residues. From germline, CDR1 is SGHDT and CDR2 YYEEEE. V was cut by 6 bases and J by 3 bases, with 7 bases left in between. The CDR3 loop reads CASTRVNQPQHF. The CDR3 nucleotides are TGTGCCAGCACCCGTGTCAATCAGCCCCAGCATTTT.

V and J are TRBV18 and TRBJ2-7, with a weak D call TRBD2 (5 bases). Germline V gene lookup returns CDR1 KGHSH and CDR2 LQKENI. The CDR3 spans 16 residues. Trimming cost V 3 bases and J 2 bases, with 17 bases left between them. The CDR3 here is CASSPWDWRRPYEQYF. CDR3 DNA: TGTGCCAGCTCACCTTGGGATTGGAGGAGACCCTACGAGCAGTACTTC.

This chain links TRBV6-5 with TRBJ1-1, with 8 bases aligning to TRBD1. Looked up from germline, CDR1 is MNHEY and CDR2 is SVGAGI. The CDR3 has 15 residues. The V gene end was trimmed by 5 bases and the J gene end by 3 bases; junction bases not matched to a gene: 8. CDR3 in DNA: TGTGCCAGCAGTCCAAGACAGGGGAGGGACACTGAAGCTTTCTTT. Residues: CASSPRQGRDTEAFF.

The chain has TRBV9 and TRBJ2-3; 7 bases are shared with TRBD2. Germline CDR1 reads SGDLS; CDR2 reads YYNGEE. J lost 0 bases, V lost 3 bases, and 7 bases had no gene match. This CDR3 has 16 amino acids. CDR3 in amino acids: CASSGGGGGSTDTQYF. The CDR3 nucleotides are TGTGCCAGCAGCGGCGGGGGAGGCGGGAGCACAGATACGCAGTATTTT.